This T cell receptor (beta chain) was captured by sequencing in a study of T cell responses to AZD1222 COVID-19 vaccine. The method was immunoSEQ multiplex PCR; TCRdb's version includes in-frame clones alone and lacks a portion of them. The sample has 90,000 to 95,000 clones, roughly 88% seen once. The sequence was obtained from an adult who received the AZD1222 COVID-19 vaccine. Sequencing was performed on peripheral blood, taken 28 days after the second AZD1222 dose.

CDR3 sequence reads: CASSQDWVGDEQFF. The CDR3 bases are TGTGCCAGCAGCCAAGATTGGGTGGGCGATGAGCAGTTCTTC. V gene TRBV14 combines with J gene TRBJ2-1; D unresolved. Germline CDR1 reads SGHDN; CDR2 reads FVKESK. Trimming took 0 bases from V and 8 from J, leaving 11 bases between them. The CDR3 covers 14 residues.